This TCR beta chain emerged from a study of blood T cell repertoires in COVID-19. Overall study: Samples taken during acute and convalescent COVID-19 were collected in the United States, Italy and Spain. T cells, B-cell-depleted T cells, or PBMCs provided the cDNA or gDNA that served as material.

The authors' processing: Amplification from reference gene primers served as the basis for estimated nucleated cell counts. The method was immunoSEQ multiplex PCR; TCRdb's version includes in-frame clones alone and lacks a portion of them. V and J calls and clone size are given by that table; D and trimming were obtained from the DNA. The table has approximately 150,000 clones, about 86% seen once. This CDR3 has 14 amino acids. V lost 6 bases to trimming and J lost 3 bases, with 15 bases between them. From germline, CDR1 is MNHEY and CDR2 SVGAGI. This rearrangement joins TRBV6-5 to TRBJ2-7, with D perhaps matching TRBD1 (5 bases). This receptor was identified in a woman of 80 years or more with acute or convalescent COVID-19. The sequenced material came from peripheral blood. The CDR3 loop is CASRPTVMIYEQYF. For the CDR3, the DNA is TGTGCCAGCAGGCCGACAGTAATGATCTACGAGCAGTACTTC.